This TCR beta chain was sequenced during a study of cytomegalovirus exposure and HLA in healthy donors. V dropped 2 bases and J dropped 9; count of bases not matched to a gene: 10. Germline-derived CDR1 and CDR2 are SGDLS and YYNGEE. This CDR3 comprises 16 residues. The PCR made use of 60 Vbeta and 13 Jbeta primers. Generated by immunoSEQ multiplex PCR, the TCRdb table keeps only in-frame clones and is missing some. The profile shows 200,000 or so clones, 80% to 85% of them singletons. The receptor's source is a young woman in good health and CMV-seropositive. V and J are TRBV9 and TRBJ2-1; 11 positions agree with TRBD2. Material: PBMCs. The CDR3 loop reads CASSVDGTSGFSEQFF. CDR3 sequence (DNA): TGTGCCAGCAGCGTGGATGGGACTAGCGGTTTTAGTGAGCAGTTCTTC. Filled out from reference TRBV9 and TRBJ2-1, the complete variable domain reads DSGVTQTPKHLITATGQRVTLRCSPRSGDLSVYWYQQSLDQGLQFLIQYYNGEERAKGNILERFSAQQFPDLHSELNLSSLELGDSALYFCASSVDGTSGFSEQFFGPGTRLTVL.